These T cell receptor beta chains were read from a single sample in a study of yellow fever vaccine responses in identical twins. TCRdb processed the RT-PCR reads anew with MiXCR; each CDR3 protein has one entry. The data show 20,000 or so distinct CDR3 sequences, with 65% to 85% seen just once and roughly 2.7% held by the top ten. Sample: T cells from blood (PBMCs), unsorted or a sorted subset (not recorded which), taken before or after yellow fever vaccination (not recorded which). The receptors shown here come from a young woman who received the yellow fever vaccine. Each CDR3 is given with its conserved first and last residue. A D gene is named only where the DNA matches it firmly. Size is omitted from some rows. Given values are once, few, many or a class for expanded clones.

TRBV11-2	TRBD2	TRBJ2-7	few	CASSLRGGGSFDEQYF	TGTGCCAGCAGCTTACGCGGCGGGGGGTCCTTTGACGAGCAGTACTTC
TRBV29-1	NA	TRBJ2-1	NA	CSVSSRGSSYNEQFF	TGCAGCGTCTCCTCTCGGGGGAGCTCCTACAATGAGCAGTTCTTC
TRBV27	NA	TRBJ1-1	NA	CASSVSTALNTEAFF	TGTGCCAGCAGTGTATCGACAGCTTTGAACACTGAAGCTTTCTTT
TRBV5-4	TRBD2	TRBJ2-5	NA	CASSLDVAGVQETQYF	TGTGCCAGCAGCTTGGATGTTGCGGGGGTACAAGAGACCCAGTACTTC
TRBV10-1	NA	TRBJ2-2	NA	CASSQGNTGELFF	TGCGCCAGCTCACAGGGAAACACCGGGGAGCTGTTTTTT
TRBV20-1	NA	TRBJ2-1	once	CSARLDYNEQFF	TGCAGTGCTCGACTAGATTACAATGAGCAGTTCTTC
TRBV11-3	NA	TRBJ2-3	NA	CASSPLKGRRDTQYF	TGTGCCAGCAGCCCCCTGAAGGGGCGCAGAGATACGCAGTATTTT
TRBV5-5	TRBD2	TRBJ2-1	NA	CASSPPPSGGAQEQFF	TGTGCCAGCAGCCCCCCGCCTAGCGGGGGGGCCCAAGAGCAGTTCTTC
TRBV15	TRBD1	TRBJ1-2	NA	CATSRGRQGGNYGYTF	TGTGCCACCAGCAGAGGCCGACAGGGCGGGAACTATGGCTACACCTTC
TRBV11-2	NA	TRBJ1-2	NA	CASSPRDYYGYTF	TGTGCCAGCAGCCCAAGGGATTACTATGGCTACACCTTC
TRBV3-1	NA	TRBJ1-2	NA	CASSQVGGADGYTF	TGTGCCAGCAGCCAAGTAGGAGGGGCGGACGGCTACACCTTC
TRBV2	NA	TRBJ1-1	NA	CASSESRWDDEAFF	TGTGCCAGCAGTGAGTCCCGCTGGGACGACGAAGCTTTCTTT
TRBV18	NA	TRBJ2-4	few	CASSPSGDIQYF	TGTGCCAGCTCACCAAGTGGAGACATTCAGTACTTC
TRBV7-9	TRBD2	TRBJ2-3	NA	CASSLDSTSDWRDTQYF	TGTGCCAGCAGCTTAGACTCGACTAGCGACTGGAGGGATACGCAGTATTTT
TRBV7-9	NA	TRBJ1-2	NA	CASSLLSGAPDYGYTF	TGTGCCAGCAGCTTACTCTCGGGGGCCCCAGACTATGGCTACACCTTC
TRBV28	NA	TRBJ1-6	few	CASSLSYNSPLHF	TGTGCCAGCAGTTTATCTTATAATTCACCCCTCCACTTT
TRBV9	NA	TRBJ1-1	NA	CASSDGGDMNTEAFF	TGTGCCAGCAGCGACGGAGGTGACATGAACACTGAAGCTTTCTTT
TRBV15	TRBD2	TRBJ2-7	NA	CATSRAGTSGIYEQYF	TGTGCCACCAGCAGAGCTGGGACTAGCGGAATTTACGAGCAGTACTTC
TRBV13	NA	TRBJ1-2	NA	CASVGGYYGYTF	TGTGCCAGCGTCGGGGGCTACTATGGCTACACCTTC
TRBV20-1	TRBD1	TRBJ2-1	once	CSARGQGFEQFF	TGCAGTGCTAGAGGACAGGGATTTGAGCAGTTCTTC
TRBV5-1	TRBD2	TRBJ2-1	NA	CASSLGLSGGGLNEQFF	TGCGCCAGCAGCTTGGGCCTTAGCGGGGGGGGCCTCAATGAGCAGTTCTTC
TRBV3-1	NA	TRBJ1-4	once	CASSQGTSGKLFF	TGTGCCAGCAGCCAAGGGACCTCGGGAAAACTGTTTTTT
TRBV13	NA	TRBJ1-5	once	CASITSGSNQPQHF	TGTGCCAGCATCACTTCGGGTAGCAATCAGCCCCAGCATTTT
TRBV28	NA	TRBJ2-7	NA	CASPRTSDSYEQYF	TGTGCCAGCCCCCGGACCTCAGACTCCTACGAGCAGTACTTC
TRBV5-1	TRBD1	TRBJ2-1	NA	CASSPGQGAGEQFF	TGCGCCAGCAGCCCTGGACAGGGGGCGGGTGAGCAGTTCTTC
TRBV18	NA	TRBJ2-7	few	CASSSNSYEQYF	TGTGCCAGCTCTTCCAACTCCTACGAGCAGTACTTC
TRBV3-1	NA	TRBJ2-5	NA	CASSPALWETQYF	TGTGCCAGCAGCCCCGCCCTATGGGAGACCCAGTACTTC
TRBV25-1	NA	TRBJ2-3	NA	CASSDPGSSDTQYF	TGTGCCAGCAGCGATCCGGGCTCCTCAGATACGCAGTATTTT
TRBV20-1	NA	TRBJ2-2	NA	CSAREREAGELFF	TGCAGTGCTAGAGAACGGGAAGCCGGGGAGCTGTTTTTT
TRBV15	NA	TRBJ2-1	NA	CATSRGKGSMDEQFF	TGTGCCACCAGCAGGGGTAAAGGCAGTATGGATGAGCAGTTCTTC
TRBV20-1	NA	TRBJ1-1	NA	CSARGHRLENTEAFF	TGCAGTGCTAGGGGACACCGGTTGGAGAACACTGAAGCTTTCTTT
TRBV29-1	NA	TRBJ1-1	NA	CSVVGGTEAFF	TGCAGCGTTGTGGGGGGGACTGAAGCTTTCTTT
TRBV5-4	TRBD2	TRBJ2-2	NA	CASSLGLAAGGELFF	TGTGCCAGCAGCTTGGGACTAGCGGCGGGCGGGGAGCTGTTTTTT
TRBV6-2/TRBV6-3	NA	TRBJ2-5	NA	CASSYTRDETQYF	TGTGCCAGCAGTTACACCAGAGACGAGACCCAGTACTTC
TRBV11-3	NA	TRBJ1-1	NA	CASGNWGAFF	TGTGCCAGCGGGAACTGGGGGGCTTTCTTT
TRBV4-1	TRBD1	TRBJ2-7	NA	CASSAGQGGYEQYF	TGCGCCAGCAGCGCGGGACAGGGGGGCTACGAGCAGTACTTC
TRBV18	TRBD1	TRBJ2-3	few	CASSPRQGSTDTQYF	TGTGCCAGCTCACCACGACAGGGGTCCACAGATACGCAGTATTTT
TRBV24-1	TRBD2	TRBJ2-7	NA	CATAGTSDYEQYF	TGTGCCACCGCGGGGACTAGCGACTACGAGCAGTACTTC
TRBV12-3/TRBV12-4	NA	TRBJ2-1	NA	CASSRWRKANNEQFF	TGTGCCAGCAGCCGGTGGAGGAAGGCTAACAATGAGCAGTTCTTC
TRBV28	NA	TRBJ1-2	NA	CASSLDIYYYGYTF	TGTGCCAGCAGTTTAGACATATACTACTATGGCTACACCTTC
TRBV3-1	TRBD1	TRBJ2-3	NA	CASSKTGEDTQYF	TGTGCCAGCAGCAAAACAGGGGAAGATACGCAGTATTTT
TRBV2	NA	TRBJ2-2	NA	CASSDDLTGELFF	TGTGCCAGCAGTGACGACCTAACCGGGGAGCTGTTTTTT
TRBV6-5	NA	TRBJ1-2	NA	CASSYTSGGPNHGYTF	TGTGCCAGCAGTTACACGAGTGGAGGCCCTAACCATGGCTACACCTTC
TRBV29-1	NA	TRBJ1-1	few	CSVARGGTEAFF	TGCAGCGTCGCAAGGGGGGGCACTGAAGCTTTCTTT
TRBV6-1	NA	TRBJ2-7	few	CASSEYISGSYEQYF	TGTGCCAGCAGTGAATATATTAGCGGTTCCTACGAGCAGTACTTC
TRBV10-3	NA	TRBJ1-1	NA	CAISEPSGGAMNTEAFF	TGTGCCATCAGTGAGCCTTCGGGGGGGGCTATGAACACTGAAGCTTTCTTT
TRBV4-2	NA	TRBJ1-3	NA	CASSPSRGQRSGNTIYF	TGTGCCAGCAGCCCCTCGCGCGGACAAAGATCTGGAAACACCATATATTTT
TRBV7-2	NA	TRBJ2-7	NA	CASSSLSDYEQYF	TGTGCCAGCAGCTCCCTGAGCGACTACGAGCAGTACTTC
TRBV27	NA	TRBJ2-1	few	CASRLVDEQFF	TGTGCCAGCAGACTCGTAGACGAACAGTTCTTC
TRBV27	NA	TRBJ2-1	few	CASSYDSPNEQFF	TGTGCCAGCAGCTATGACAGCCCCAATGAGCAGTTCTTC
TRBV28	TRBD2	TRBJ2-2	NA	CASRLAGVTGELFF	TGTGCCAGCAGACTAGCGGGAGTGACCGGGGAGCTGTTTTTT
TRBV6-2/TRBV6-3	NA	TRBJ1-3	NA	CASSYSRQLISGNTIYF	TGTGCCAGCAGTTACTCCCGACAGTTGATCTCTGGAAACACCATATATTTT
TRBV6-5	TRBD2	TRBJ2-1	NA	CASSYVRGGAYNEQFF	TGTGCCAGCAGTTACGTCCGCGGGGGGGCCTACAATGAGCAGTTCTTC
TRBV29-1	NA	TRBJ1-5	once	CSVTMGGHSNQPQHF	TGCAGCGTAACCATGGGGGGGCATAGCAATCAGCCCCAGCATTTT
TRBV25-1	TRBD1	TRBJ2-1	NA	CASRPDRGSYNEQFF	TGTGCCAGCAGACCTGACAGGGGGTCCTACAATGAGCAGTTCTTC
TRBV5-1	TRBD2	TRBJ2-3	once	CASSLATSGPTDTQYF	TGCGCCAGCAGCTTGGCGACTAGCGGGCCCACAGATACGCAGTATTTT
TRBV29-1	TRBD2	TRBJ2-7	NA	CSVRSGRDYEQYF	TGCAGCGTTAGGAGCGGGAGGGACTACGAGCAGTACTTC
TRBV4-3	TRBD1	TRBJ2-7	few	CASSLRGLGAYEQYF	TGCGCCAGCAGCCTCAGGGGGCTAGGGGCCTACGAGCAGTACTTC